Sequencing of this T cell receptor (beta chain) was carried out in a study of cytomegalovirus exposure and HLA in healthy donors listed by TCRdb under 2017. Some background on the complete study: An earlier analysis of around 600 of the donors reported 250 to 300 Gb of sequence data and approximately 110 million unique TCR beta sequences from about 179 million T cells. HLA typing included class I and class II loci at four-digit resolution. Donor age, sex, ethnicity and CMV serostatus were collected together with the repertoire data. A later genetic analysis took genome-wide SNP genotypes for about three fifths of the 666 donors and used that subset as a discovery cohort. In an earlier analysis of several hundred of the donors, high-throughput TCR beta sequencing was used to judge whether each TCR beta V gene segment behaved as functional or pseudogenic. Every discovery cohort repertoire had been produced on one sequencing platform. Among around 400 genotyped donors of the cohort, an average of about 240,000 unique TCR beta nucleotide sequences was sequenced per donor, of which about 18% were non-productive. The study aimed to test whether signatures of past pathogen exposure could be identified by cataloging public T cell receptors. The number of donors typed differed by locus, with roughly 620-630 for A, B, C, DRB1 and DQB1, about 500 for DQA1, 606 for DPA1, and some 470 for DPB1. Roughly 300 gigabases of sequencing data and around 88 million unique TCR sequences made up an early release that covered 500 to 700 HLA-typed donors. About 5 DR-DQ haplotypes were handled as single units for association and clustering, since linkage in the cohort was strong. In addition to the first cohort of 650 to 800 subjects, a separate validation cohort of 120 different subjects was used. To predict cytomegalovirus infection status, the study combined high-throughput TCR immunosequencing, statistical association of individual TCRs with disease status, and machine learning. Rather than drawing on any new phenotypic data, the later analysis identified candidate immune exposures from TCR beta sequences and the way those sequences occurred across donors. The genetic ancestry cluster associated with self-reported Caucasian donors included about 81% of the 350 to 500 genotyped donors. A later analysis re-examined previously published TCR beta repertoires from 600 to 700 donors and added high-resolution HLA genotyping to investigate patterns of TCR occurrence. The study used immunosequencing to profile the T cell repertoires of approximately 630 subjects and linked those repertoires to cytomegalovirus serostatus. General findings and caveats noted by the study authors: A later analysis found that most CMV-associated TCR beta chains appeared HLA-restricted, with HLA associations seemingly driven largely by CMV exposure. Because counts were too low, about 17 rarely observed V segments, including chromosome 9 orphons, were excluded from the earlier analysis of about 500 of the donors. Assigning TCR associations to individual alleles was difficult when HLA alleles, especially DR and DQ, strongly co-occurred. Because the 87-base-pair reads could not distinguish some IMGT-functional V segments, including TRBV6-2 and TRBV6-3, those segments were excluded. A further reported finding was that TCR beta sequences accurately predicted the HLA-A and HLA-B alleles for most subjects in the first cohort. According to a later genetic analysis, donors in an Asian-associated ancestry cluster had fewer N-insertions in productive TCRs than the roughly 670-donor mean. According to a later analysis, TCR association rates differed among HLA loci, with DRB1 alleles showing the most associated TCRs and HLA-C alleles showing the fewest. Several of the top co-occurrence clusters appeared to be linked to parvovirus B19, influenza, CMV and Epstein-Barr virus, according to a later analysis. The presence/absence analyses assumed that sequencing depth was roughly uniform across donors, and that assumption may not be true. Correlated functional status among segregating V segments might be attributable to linkage disequilibrium, but an unknown experimental factor could not be ruled out. Three of the identified cytomegalovirus-associated TCR beta chains were confirmed in vitro to be specific for cytomegalovirus antigens. Cytomegalovirus status was reported to be diagnosed by the classifier with high specificity and sensitivity in both the original and validation cohorts. Specific HLA alleles were associated with 15,000 to 20,000 TCR beta sequences at a false discovery rate of 0.05 in a later analysis. Because HLA typing was missing for some donors at each locus, association tests included only the typed subset. The authors suggested that the approach could potentially be extended to other disease states and immunological phenotypes. The study gave a list of under 200 TCR beta chains associated with cytomegalovirus. Only TCR beta chains were sequenced in this cohort, and the absence of alpha or paired-chain data limited detectable features. A cluster of highly shared sequence variants was judged likely to be a technical artifact of the sequencing pipeline. In a later genetic analysis, a missense DCLRE1C variant was associated with V-gene and J-gene trimming of TCR beta chains, and the association was replicated in an independent cohort. Compared with equally common non-associated chains, HLA-associated TCR beta chains in a later analysis were more clonally expanded and had lower generation probabilities. In an earlier analysis of 500 to 650 of the donors, most TCR beta V segments appeared in productive rearrangements about 87% or about 30% of the time, broadly matching IMGT annotations. For the cohort, immune exposure information was limited to CMV serostatus. Across donors, most TCR sequences were observed very rarely, whereas some public TCRs were present in many individuals.

The method was the immunoSEQ multiplex PCR assay. For the multiplex PCR, a mixture combining 60 forward primers for TCR Vbeta segments and 13 reverse primers for TCR Jbeta segments was used. The CDR3 region of rearranged TCR beta genes was amplified from genomic DNA by a multiplex PCR assay. Amplified TCR beta libraries were sequenced as 87-base-pair reads on the Illumina HiSeq System. Under the source paper's analysis protocol: A later analysis counted 65 million to 90 million unique TCR beta chains across the 650 to 700 repertoires, and roughly 11 million of these chains were shared by at least two donors. A nearest-neighbor algorithm error-corrected the raw reads and collapsed the reads into unique sequences, merging closely related sequences to remove PCR and sequencing errors. CDR3 sequences were aligned to IMGT reference sequences to assign V, D and J gene segments. For a sequence to be retained, at least a six-nucleotide match to both a V gene segment and a J gene segment was required. A rearrangement counted as productive if the CDR3 had no stop codons and remained in frame with V and J, and every other rearrangement counted as non-productive. CDR3 was defined by IMGT convention, running from the second conserved V-encoded cysteine to the conserved J-encoded phenylalanine. In an earlier analysis of approximately 500 of the donors, sequences lacking an unambiguous match to a single V gene segment were excluded. An earlier analysis of some 500 of the donors classified V segments as functional when productive rearrangements were above 56.7% and as segregating when the standard deviation between donors was above 5%. A statistical classification framework was developed to diagnose cytomegalovirus status using the catalog of TCR beta chain sequences. V and J gene assignment, in a later analysis, came from comparing TCR nucleotide sequences with IMGT/GENE-DB human TR gene sequences. Using the TCRdist pipeline, a later analysis assigned CDR3 sequences along with most-parsimonious VDJ recombination scenarios. In a later analysis, every TCR beta chain was defined by the combination of its CDR3 amino acid sequence and its V-gene family, and reads without a unique V-gene family were dropped. To address suspected cross-contamination and a sequencing artifact, a later analysis removed around 600 highly shared, low-generation-probability nucleotide sequences. A later analysis calculated a clonal expansion index for each public chain from normalized within-repertoire ranks of inferred template counts. In a later analysis, generation probabilities were computed using a VDJ recombination model fitted to out-of-frame rearrangements, and the results were checked against IGoR. Hypergeometric tests were used in a later analysis to score TCR-TCR, TCR-HLA and TCR-CMV co-occurrence, with a repertoire-size bias correction applied to the TCR pairs. To estimate false discovery rates, a later analysis permuted the HLA or CMV assignments 20 times. In a later analysis, co-occurring TCRs were grouped using DBSCAN, with TCRdist sequence similarity added in when clustering inside HLA-allele-positive subsets. Repertoires with fewer than 30,000 or more than 120,000 public chains were left out of co-occurrence clustering, as were about 5 repertoires with anomalous nucleotide sharing. The source is immuneACCESS, and TCRdb retained only in-frame sequences with V and J called. Part of the clones is not carried over; for the studies checked, unresolved V genes explain less than half of this, and the remainder is unexplained. From that table come the V and J calls and clone size; the DNA was used to work out D and trimming. The sample records some 150,000 clones, around 80% of which are singletons. Roughly 7.6% of the sample belongs to the ten largest clones.

As regards this clone: Its antigen has not been determined. No quality values exist for individual bases; no much larger clone is one base distant.

From the germline V gene, CDR1 is MNHEY and CDR2 is SVGAGI. Clipping removes 2 bases from V and 6 bases from J, with 6 as the unmatched junction base count. The CDR3 runs 14 residues from the cysteine to the phenylalanine. The retained sequence is limited to the CDR3, 42 bases, with the frame set at the first base. The cohort was made up of hundreds of healthy bone marrow donors. Cohort members were all nominally healthy when sampled, although unrecorded immune exposures were likely present. The donor tested CMV seropositive and was one of the 289 seropositive cohort members. A peripheral blood sample was collected from each donor, and TCR beta sequencing was performed on peripheral blood mononuclear cells. Genomic DNA was extracted from the blood cell samples with the Qiagen DNeasy Blood Extraction Kit.

Sequencing was performed on PBMCs. The sequence was collected from a woman under 40 in good health and CMV-seropositive. Recombination linked TRBV6-5 to TRBJ2-7, with 8 middle bases fitting TRBD1. DNA sequence: TGTGCCAGCAGTTACACCGGACAGGGCGGCGAGCAGTACTTC. Its translation is CASSYTGQGGEQYF.